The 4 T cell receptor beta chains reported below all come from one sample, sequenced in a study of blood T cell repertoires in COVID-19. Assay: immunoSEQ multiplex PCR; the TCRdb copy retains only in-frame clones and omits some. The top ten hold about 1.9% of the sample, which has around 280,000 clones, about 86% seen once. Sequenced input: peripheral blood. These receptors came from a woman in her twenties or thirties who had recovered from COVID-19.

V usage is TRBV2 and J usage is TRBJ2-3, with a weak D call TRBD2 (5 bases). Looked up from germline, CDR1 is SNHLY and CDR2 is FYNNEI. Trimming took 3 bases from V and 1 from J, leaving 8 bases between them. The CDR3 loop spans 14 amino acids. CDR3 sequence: CASSDSRGTDTQYF. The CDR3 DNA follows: TGTGCCAGCAGTGATTCGAGGGGCACAGATACGCAGTATTTT.

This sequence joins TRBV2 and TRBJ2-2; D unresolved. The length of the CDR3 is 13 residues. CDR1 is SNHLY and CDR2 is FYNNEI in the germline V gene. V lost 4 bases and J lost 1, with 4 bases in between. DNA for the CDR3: TGTGCCAGCAGTGCGGGGAACACCGGGGAGCTGTTTTTT. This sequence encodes CASSAGNTGELFF. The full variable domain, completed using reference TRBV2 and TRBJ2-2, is EPEVTQTPSHQVTQMGQEVILRCVPISNHLYFYWYRQILGQKVEFLVSFYNNEISEKSEIFDDQFSVERPDGSNFTLKIRSTKLEDSAMYFCASSAGNTGELFFGEGSRLTVL.

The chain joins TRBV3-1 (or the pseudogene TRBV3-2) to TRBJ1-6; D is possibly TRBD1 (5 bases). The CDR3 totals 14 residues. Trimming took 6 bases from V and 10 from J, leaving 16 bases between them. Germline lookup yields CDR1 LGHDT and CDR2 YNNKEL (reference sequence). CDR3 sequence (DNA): TGTGCCAGCAGTCCCACGGGGGGAAACTCACCCCTCCACTTT. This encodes CASSPTGGNSPLHF.

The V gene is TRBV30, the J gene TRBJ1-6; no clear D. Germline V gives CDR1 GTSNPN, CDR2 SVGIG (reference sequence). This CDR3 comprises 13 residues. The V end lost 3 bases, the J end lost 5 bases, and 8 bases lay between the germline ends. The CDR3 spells CAWRPGDNSPLHF. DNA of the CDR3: TGTGCCTGGAGACCGGGAGATAATTCACCCCTCCACTTT.